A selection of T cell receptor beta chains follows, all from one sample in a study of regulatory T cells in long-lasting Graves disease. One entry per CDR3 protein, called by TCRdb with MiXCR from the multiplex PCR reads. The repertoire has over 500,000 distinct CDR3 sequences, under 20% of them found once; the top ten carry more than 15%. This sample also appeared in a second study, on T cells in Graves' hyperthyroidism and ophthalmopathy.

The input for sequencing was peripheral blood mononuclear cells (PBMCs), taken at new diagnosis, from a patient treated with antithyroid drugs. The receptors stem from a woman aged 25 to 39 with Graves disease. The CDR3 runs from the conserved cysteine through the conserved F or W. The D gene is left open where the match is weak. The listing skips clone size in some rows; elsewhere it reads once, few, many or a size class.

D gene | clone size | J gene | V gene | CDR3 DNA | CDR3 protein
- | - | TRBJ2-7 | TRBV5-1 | TGCGCCAGCAGCCAGGAATCCAACTACGAGCAGTACTTC | CASSQESNYEQYF
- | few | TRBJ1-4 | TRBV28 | TGTGCCAGCAGGTACGGGCAGATAGAAAAACTGTTTTTT | CASRYGQIEKLFF
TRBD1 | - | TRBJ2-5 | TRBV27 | TGTGCCAGCAGTTCATCAGTTATTTTGGGACAGTCGCAACCCTCGGGGACCCAGTACTTC | CASSSSVILGQSQPSGTQYF
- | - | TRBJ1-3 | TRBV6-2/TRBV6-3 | TGTGCCAGCAGTTTTACGGAGGGCCTCTCTGGAAACACCATATATTTT | CASSFTEGLSGNTIYF
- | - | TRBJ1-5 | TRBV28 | TGTGCCAGCAGCCCACGCCTTCCCGCCGGGGGTCGTCAGCCCCAGCATTTT | CASSPRLPAGGRQPQHF
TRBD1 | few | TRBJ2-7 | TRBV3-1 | TGTGCCAGCAGCCAAGGCCAGGGGGCCTACTACGAGCAGTACTTC | CASSQGQGAYYEQYF
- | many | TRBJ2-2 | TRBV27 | TGTGCCAGCAGTCCCTTGAGCGAGGGGACGAACACCGGGGAGCTGTTTTTT | CASSPLSEGTNTGELFF
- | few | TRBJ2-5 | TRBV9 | TGTGCCAGCAGCGTTGGACAGCGAGGGTCAGAGACCCAGTACTTC | CASSVGQRGSETQYF
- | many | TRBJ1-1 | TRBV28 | TGTGCCAGCAGTTTAAGGCGCCGGGAGGATAAAGCTTTCTTT | CASSLRRREDKAFF
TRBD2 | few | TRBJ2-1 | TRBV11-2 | TGTGCCAGCAGCCTCACTAGCGGTTTTTACAATGAGCAGTTCTTC | CASSLTSGFYNEQFF
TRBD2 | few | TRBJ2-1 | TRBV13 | TGTGCCAGCAGCCCGTCTCCGGGACTAGCGGGAGGATGGGCCTACAATGAGCAGTTCTTC | CASSPSPGLAGGWAYNEQFF
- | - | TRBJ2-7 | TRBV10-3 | TGTGCCATCAGTGATCGTTCGACAGACTACGAGCAGTACTTC | CAISDRSTDYEQYF
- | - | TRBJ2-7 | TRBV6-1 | TGTGCCAGCAGTGACCTAGCGAGAGCCCACTACGAGCAGTACTTC | CASSDLARAHYEQYF
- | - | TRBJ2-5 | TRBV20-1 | TGCAGTGCTAGCTCGGTTAGGGAGACCCAGTACTTC | CSASSVRETQYF
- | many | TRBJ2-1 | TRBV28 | TGTGCCAGCAGTTTGTTTGGAGGCCCTAACAATGAGCAGTTCTTC | CASSLFGGPNNEQFF
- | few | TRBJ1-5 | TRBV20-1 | TGCAGTGCTAGAGATGGGAGGGCGGCGGGACAATTTAGCAATCAGCCCCAGCATTTT | CSARDGRAAGQFSNQPQHF
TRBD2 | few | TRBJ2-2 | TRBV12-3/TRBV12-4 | TGTGCCAGCAGCTCCACTAGCGGGAGGGCCGGGGAGCTGTTTTTT | CASSSTSGRAGELFF
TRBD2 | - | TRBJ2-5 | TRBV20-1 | TGCAGTGCGACCAGACTAGCGGGCTTAGAGACCCAGTACTTC | CSATRLAGLETQYF
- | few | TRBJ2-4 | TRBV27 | TGTGCCAGCAAAGGGTATGAGAACATTCAGTACTTC | CASKGYENIQYF
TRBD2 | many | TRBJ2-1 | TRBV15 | TGTGCCACCAGCAGAGCGTCTAGCGGGAGAGGGGCGGATGAGCAGTTCTTC | CATSRASSGRGADEQFF
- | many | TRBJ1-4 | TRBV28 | TGTGCCAGCAGCTCGGACAGAGAAAAACTGTTTTTT | CASSSDREKLFF
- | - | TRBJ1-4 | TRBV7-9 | TGTGCCAGCAGCGACCGCTCAGGGCTTAATGAAACACTGTTTTTT | CASSDRSGLNETLFF
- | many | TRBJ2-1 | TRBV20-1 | TGCAGTGCAACCCCGGGAGAGGTCTACAATGAGCAGTTCTTC | CSATPGEVYNEQFF
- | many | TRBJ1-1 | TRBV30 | TGTGCCTGGAGTGCGGGGGGTTGGGCTGAAGCTTTCTTT | CAWSAGGWAEAFF
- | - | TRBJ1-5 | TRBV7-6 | TGTGCCAGCAGTCGCCCTACCCCCCTTGGTTGGAGATCTCTGTTTAGCAATCAGCCCCAGCATTTT | CASSRPTPLGWRSLFSNQPQHF
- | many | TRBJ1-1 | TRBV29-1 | TGCAGCGTTGGGGGAGGGAGTGCGGCTGAAGCTTTCTTT | CSVGGGSAAEAFF
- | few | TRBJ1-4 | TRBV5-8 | TGTGCCAGCAGCTTTCGTTCGGGGGAAAAACTGTTTTTT | CASSFRSGEKLFF
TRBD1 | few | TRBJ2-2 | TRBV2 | TGTGCCAGCTCCCCAGAGACAGGGATTACCGGGGAGCTGTTTTTT | CASSPETGITGELFF
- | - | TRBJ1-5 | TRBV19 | TGTGCCAGTAGTATGGTGGGGACGGTTAAGCTTGGGCCGCCCCAGCATTTT | CASSMVGTVKLGPPQHF
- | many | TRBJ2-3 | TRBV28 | TGTGCCAGCAGTAAGACAGGTAGCACAGATACGCAGTATTTT | CASSKTGSTDTQYF
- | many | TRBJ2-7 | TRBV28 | TGTGCCAGCAGTTTCTTAGACTCACGGGGGTACGAGCAGTACTTC | CASSFLDSRGYEQYF
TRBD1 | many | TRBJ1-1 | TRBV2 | TGTGCCAGCAAGGGACAGGGGGCGTACACTGAAGCTTTCTTT | CASKGQGAYTEAFF
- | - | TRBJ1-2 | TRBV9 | TGTGCCAGCAGCGTAGACGGCACCCCGCGCTATGGCTACACCTTC | CASSVDGTPRYGYTF
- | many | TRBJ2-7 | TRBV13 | TGTGCCAGCTCCCCACGGGCAACCTACGAGCAGTACTTC | CASSPRATYEQYF
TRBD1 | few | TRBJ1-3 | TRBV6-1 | TGTGCCAGCTGCGAGACAGGGGGCTATGGAAACACCATATATTTT | CASCETGGYGNTIYF
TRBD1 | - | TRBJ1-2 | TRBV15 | TGTGCCACCAGCAGCTGGACAGGGGGCCCCGCTCGAGGCTACACCTTC | CATSSWTGGPARGYTF
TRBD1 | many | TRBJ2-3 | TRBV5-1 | TGCGCCAGCAGCTTGGACAGGGGTTTGTATTTT | CASSLDRGLYF
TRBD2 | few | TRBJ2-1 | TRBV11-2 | TGTGCCAGCAGGACTAGCGGACATTATTACAATGAGCAGTTCTTC | CASRTSGHYYNEQFF
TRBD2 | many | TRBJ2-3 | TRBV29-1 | TGCAGCCCAACCCTAGCGGGAGAAACAGATACGCAGTATTTT | CSPTLAGETDTQYF
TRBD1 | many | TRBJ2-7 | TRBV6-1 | TGTGCCAGCAGTACGGGACAGGGGATACCCTACGAGCAGTACTTC | CASSTGQGIPYEQYF